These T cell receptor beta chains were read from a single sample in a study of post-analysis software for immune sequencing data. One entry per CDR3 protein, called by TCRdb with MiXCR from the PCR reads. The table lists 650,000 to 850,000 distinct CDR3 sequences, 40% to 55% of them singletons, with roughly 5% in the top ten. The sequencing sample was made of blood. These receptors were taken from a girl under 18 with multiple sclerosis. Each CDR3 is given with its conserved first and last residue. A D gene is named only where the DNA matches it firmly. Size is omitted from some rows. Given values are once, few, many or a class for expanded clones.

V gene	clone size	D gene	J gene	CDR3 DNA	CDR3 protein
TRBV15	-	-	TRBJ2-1	TGTGCCACCAGCAGAGATCTTTCCCCCAATGAGCAGTTCTTC	CATSRDLSPNEQFF
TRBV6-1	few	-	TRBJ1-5	TGTGCCAGCCAGGGTTTAGGCAATCAGCCCCAGCATTTT	CASQGLGNQPQHF
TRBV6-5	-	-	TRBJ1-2	TGTGCCAGCAGTTACAGGGGGAACTACACCTTC	CASSYRGNYTF
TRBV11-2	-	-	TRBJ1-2	TGTGCCAGCAGCTTAGAATGGGGACTAGACTATGGCTACACCTTC	CASSLEWGLDYGYTF
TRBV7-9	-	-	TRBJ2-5	TGTGCCAGCAGCTTAGAATTAGACTTCCAAGAGACCCAGTACTTC	CASSLELDFQETQYF
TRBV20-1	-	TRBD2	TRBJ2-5	TGCAGTGCTAGTGGTCTAGCGGGGGTGTCACAAGAGACCCAGTACTTC	CSASGLAGVSQETQYF
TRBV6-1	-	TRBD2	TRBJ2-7	TGTGCCAGCACTAGGACTAGCGGGACCTACGAGCAGTACTTC	CASTRTSGTYEQYF
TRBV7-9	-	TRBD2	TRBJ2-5	TGTGCCAGCAGCGGGACTAGCGGGAACCAAGAGACCCAGTACTTC	CASSGTSGNQETQYF
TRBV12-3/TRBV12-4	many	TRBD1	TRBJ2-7	TGTGCCAGCAGTTTCGGGACAGGGGCCTACGAGCAGTACTTC	CASSFGTGAYEQYF
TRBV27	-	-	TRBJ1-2	TGTGCCAGCAGTTTATCCGTCGAAGGAGGCTACACCTTC	CASSLSVEGGYTF